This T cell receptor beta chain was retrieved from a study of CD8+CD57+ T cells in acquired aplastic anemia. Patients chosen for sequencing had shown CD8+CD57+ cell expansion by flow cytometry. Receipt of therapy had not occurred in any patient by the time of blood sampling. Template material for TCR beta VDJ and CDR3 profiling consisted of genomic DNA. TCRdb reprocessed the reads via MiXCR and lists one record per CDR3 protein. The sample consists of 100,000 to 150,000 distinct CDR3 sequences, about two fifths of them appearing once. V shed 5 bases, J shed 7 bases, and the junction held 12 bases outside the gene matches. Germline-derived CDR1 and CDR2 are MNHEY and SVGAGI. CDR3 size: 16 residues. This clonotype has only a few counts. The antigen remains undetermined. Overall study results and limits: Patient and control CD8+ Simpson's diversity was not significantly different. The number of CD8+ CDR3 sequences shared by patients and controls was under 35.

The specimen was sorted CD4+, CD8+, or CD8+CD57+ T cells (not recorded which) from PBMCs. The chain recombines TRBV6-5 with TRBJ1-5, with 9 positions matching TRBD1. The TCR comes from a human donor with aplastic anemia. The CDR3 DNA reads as TGTGCCAGCAGTCCCATGGGACAGGGATCATCGCAGCCCCAGCATTTT. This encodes CASSPMGQGSSQPQHF.